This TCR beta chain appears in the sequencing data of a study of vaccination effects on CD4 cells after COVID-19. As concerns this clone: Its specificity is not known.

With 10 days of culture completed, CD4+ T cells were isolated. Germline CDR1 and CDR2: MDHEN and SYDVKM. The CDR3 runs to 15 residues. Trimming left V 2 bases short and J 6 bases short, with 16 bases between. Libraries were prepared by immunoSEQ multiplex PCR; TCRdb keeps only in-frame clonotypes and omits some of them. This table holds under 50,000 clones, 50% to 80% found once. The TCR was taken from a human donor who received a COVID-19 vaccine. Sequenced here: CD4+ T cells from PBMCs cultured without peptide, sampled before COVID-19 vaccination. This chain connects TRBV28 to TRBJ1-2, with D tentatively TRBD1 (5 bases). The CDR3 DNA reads TGTGCCAGCAGTTTAGGGACCCCAGGGAGAAATGGCTACACCTTC. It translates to CASSLGTPGRNGYTF.